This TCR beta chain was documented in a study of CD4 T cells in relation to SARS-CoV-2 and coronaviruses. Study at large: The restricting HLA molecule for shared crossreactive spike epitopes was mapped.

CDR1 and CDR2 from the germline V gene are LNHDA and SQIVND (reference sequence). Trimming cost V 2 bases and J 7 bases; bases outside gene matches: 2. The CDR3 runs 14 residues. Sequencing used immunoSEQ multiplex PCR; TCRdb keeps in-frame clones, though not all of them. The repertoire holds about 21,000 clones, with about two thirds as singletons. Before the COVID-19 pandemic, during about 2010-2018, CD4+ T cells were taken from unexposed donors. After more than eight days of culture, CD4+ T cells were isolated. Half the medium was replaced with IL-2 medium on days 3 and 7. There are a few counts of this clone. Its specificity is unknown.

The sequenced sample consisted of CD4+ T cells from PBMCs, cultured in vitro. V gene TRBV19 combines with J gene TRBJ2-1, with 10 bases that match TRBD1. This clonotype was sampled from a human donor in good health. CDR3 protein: CASSIMGQGNEQFF. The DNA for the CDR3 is TGTGCCAGTAGTATAATGGGACAGGGGAATGAGCAGTTCTTC. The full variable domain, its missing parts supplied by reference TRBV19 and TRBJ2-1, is DGGITQSPKYLFRKEGQNVTLSCEQNLNHDAMYWYRQDPGQGLRLIYYSQIVNDFQKGDIAEGYSVSREKKESFPLTVTSAQKNPTAFYLCASSIMGQGNEQFFGPGTRLTVL.